Listed below are T cell receptor beta chains from one sample, sequenced in a study of T cell responses to AZD1222 COVID-19 vaccine. TCRdb's copy holds only in-frame clones and misses some; the assay was immunoSEQ multiplex PCR. The sample records roughly 170,000 clones, approximately 94% being singletons. Sequencing was performed on peripheral blood, taken 28 days after the second AZD1222 dose. Receptors were obtained from an adult who received the AZD1222 COVID-19 vaccine. The CDR3 runs from the conserved cysteine through the conserved F or W. Each record gives: clone size, D gene, J gene, V gene, CDR3 DNA, CDR3 protein. A D gene is named only where the DNA matches it firmly. Clone size appears in some rows only: once, few, many, or a class for an expanded clone.

>.|.|TRBJ1-1|TRBV3-1/TRBV3-2
TGTGCCAGCAGTCTTCAGGGGGAAGCTTTCTTT
CASSLQGEAFF
>once|.|TRBJ1-1|TRBV7-9
TGTGCCAGCAGCTCGATGAACACTGAAGCTTTCTTT
CASSSMNTEAFF
>.|.|TRBJ1-2|TRBV15
TGTGCCACCAGCATGGGGACGGAGAACTATGGCTACACCTTC
CATSMGTENYGYTF
>.|.|TRBJ1-2|TRBV19
TGTGCCAGTAGTTTAGCTGCCGGGGCCCCTATGGGCTACACCTTC
CASSLAAGAPMGYTF
>.|.|TRBJ2-5|TRBV12-3/TRBV12-4
TGTGCCAGCAGTTTGAACAGGGATGAGACCCAGTACTTC
CASSLNRDETQYF
>.|.|TRBJ2-5|TRBV6-1
TGTGCCAGCAGTGAAGTTGGTGGGGACACCCCCAGGGAGACCCAGTACTTC
CASSEVGGDTPRETQYF
>.|.|TRBJ1-2|TRBV12-3/TRBV12-4
TGTGCCAGCAGCCGCGACGGGATCTATGGCTACACCTTC
CASSRDGIYGYTF
>.|.|TRBJ1-1|TRBV6-1
TGTGCCAGCAGTGAAGCTCGGTTGAGGGGACTCGCCACTGAAGCTTTCTTT
CASSEARLRGLATEAFF
>once|.|TRBJ1-5|TRBV6-1
TGTGCCAGCAGTGACAAGGAGAATCAGCCCCAGCATTTT
CASSDKENQPQHF
>.|.|TRBJ1-5|TRBV5-1
TGCGCCAGCAGCTTGGGAAATAGCAATCAGCCCCAGCATTTT
CASSLGNSNQPQHF
>.|TRBD1|TRBJ1-5|TRBV28
TGTGCCAGCATAAACAGGGGTTTCAATCAGCCCCAGCATTTT
CASINRGFNQPQHF
>.|TRBD1|TRBJ2-1|TRBV5-1
TGCGCCAGCAGCTTTGTACCGCCGGGACAGGAAAATGAGCAGTTCTTC
CASSFVPPGQENEQFF
>.|.|TRBJ1-2|TRBV29-1
TGCAGCGTTGATGGCGGACAGTATGGCTACACCTTC
CSVDGGQYGYTF
>.|TRBD1|TRBJ1-5|TRBV10-1
TGCGCCAGCAGTGAGCAGGGACAGGGGGCAAGTCAGCCCCAGCATTTT
CASSEQGQGASQPQHF
>.|TRBD1|TRBJ1-1|TRBV4-3
TGCGCCAGCAGCCAAGATGAGATAGGGACAGGGGAAGCTTTCTTT
CASSQDEIGTGEAFF
>.|TRBD2|TRBJ2-1|TRBV7-6
TGTGCCAGCGGACTAGCAGAATCCTACAATGAGCAGTTCTTC
CASGLAESYNEQFF
>.|TRBD1|TRBJ2-1|TRBV10-2
TGCGCCAGCAGTGTAGGGACAGTTTCCTACAATGAGCAGTTCTTC
CASSVGTVSYNEQFF
>.|TRBD2|TRBJ2-7|TRBV27
TGTGCCAGCAGTTCCCGAGCGGGGACCTACGAGCAGTACTTC
CASSSRAGTYEQYF
>.|TRBD2|TRBJ2-1|TRBV4-3
TGCGCCAGCAGCCACGCGAGAGGGGCGGGGGGCTACAATGAGCAGTTCTTC
CASSHARGAGGYNEQFF
>.|TRBD1|TRBJ1-1|TRBV5-1
TGCGCCAGCAGCTTGTTTCCGGGACAGACAACCACGAACACTGAAGCTTTCTTT
CASSLFPGQTTTNTEAFF
>.|.|TRBJ2-2|TRBV11-2
TGTGCCAGCAGCCGAGCCTCTCCTAACACCGGGGAGCTGTTTTTT
CASSRASPNTGELFF
>.|.|TRBJ1-1|TRBV19
TGTGCCAGTAGTCCGTTTAGACGCTTGAACACTGAAGCTTTCTTT
CASSPFRRLNTEAFF
>.|TRBD1|TRBJ1-5|TRBV6-5
TGTGCCAGCAGTAGAGGACAGGGACGCAATCAGCCCCAGCATTTT
CASSRGQGRNQPQHF
>.|.|TRBJ1-2|TRBV9
TGTGCCAGCAGCGTAGTTTCCAACTATGGCTACACCTTC
CASSVVSNYGYTF
>.|.|TRBJ2-1|TRBV15
TGTGCCACCAGCAGAGCCAACCCGGGCAATGAGCAGTTCTTC
CATSRANPGNEQFF
>.|.|TRBJ1-3|TRBV6-5
TGTGCCAGCAGCCAGAGAAGAAGCTCTGGAAACACCATATATTTT
CASSQRRSSGNTIYF
>.|TRBD2|TRBJ2-5|TRBV5-1
TGCGCCAGCAGCTTCCGCCCCGGGACTAGCGGGAGGTGGATCGAGACCCAGTACTTC
CASSFRPGTSGRWIETQYF
>once|.|TRBJ2-5|TRBV27
TGTGCCAGCACCCAAACCGGGCCACTGTACCAAGAGACCCAGTACTTC
CASTQTGPLYQETQYF
>once|.|TRBJ1-3|TRBV6-1
TGTGCCAGCAGTGATCAAGGGGCGATTAGAAACACCATATATTTT
CASSDQGAIRNTIYF
>.|TRBD1|TRBJ1-1|TRBV7-6
TGTGCCAGCAGCTCGGAAAGGACAGGGATCACTGAAGCTTTCTTT
CASSSERTGITEAFF
>.|.|TRBJ1-5|TRBV12-3/TRBV12-4
TGTGCCAGCAGTTTAGCGGGGGATCAGCCCCAGCATTTT
CASSLAGDQPQHF
>.|.|TRBJ1-5|TRBV12-3/TRBV12-4
TGTGCCAGCCATAGCGGCAATCAGCCCCAGCATTTT
CASHSGNQPQHF
>.|TRBD1|TRBJ1-4|TRBV9
TGTGCCAGCAGCCCACGGGACAGGGGAGAGTCTAATGAAAAACTGTTTTTT
CASSPRDRGESNEKLFF
>.|TRBD1|TRBJ1-1|TRBV15
TGTGCCACCAGCAGGAACGACAGGGTGAACACTGAAGCTTTCTTT
CATSRNDRVNTEAFF
>.|TRBD2|TRBJ2-2|TRBV27
TGTGCCAGCAGTCGGCTAGCGGAGATCAACGGGGAGCTGTTTTTT
CASSRLAEINGELFF
>.|.|TRBJ1-1|TRBV18
TGTGCCAGCTCAGCTGGATTGGACACTGAAGCTTTCTTT
CASSAGLDTEAFF
>.|.|TRBJ1-1|TRBV14
TGTGCCAGCAGCCCCCTCCCTACGTGGACTGAAGCTTTCTTT
CASSPLPTWTEAFF
>.|TRBD1|TRBJ1-1|TRBV3-1/TRBV3-2
TGTGCCAGCAGCTATGCGGGACAGGGGGGAGCTTTCTTT
CASSYAGQGGAFF
>.|.|TRBJ1-6|TRBV4-2
TGTGCCAGCAGCCAAGATGGGTCACCCCTCCACTTT
CASSQDGSPLHF
>.|TRBD1|TRBJ1-2|TRBV6-5
TGTGCCAGCAGTAACCAACAGGGGACGGGCTATGGCTACACCTTC
CASSNQQGTGYGYTF
>few|.|TRBJ1-6|TRBV13
TGTGCCAGCAGATTAAGACAGCCCGGTGATAATTCACCCCTCCACTTT
CASRLRQPGDNSPLHF
>.|.|TRBJ1-2|TRBV7-3
TGTGCCAGCAGCTTAACATCTAACTATGGCTACACCTTC
CASSLTSNYGYTF
>.|.|TRBJ1-2|TRBV19
TGTGCCAGTACCCCTTCCGACTCGATTGGCTACACCTTC
CASTPSDSIGYTF
>.|.|TRBJ2-5|TRBV7-2
TGTGCCAGCAGCTTAGCATCGGGTCAAGAGACCCAGTACTTC
CASSLASGQETQYF
>.|.|TRBJ1-2|TRBV7-9
TGTGCCAGCAGCTTAGTAGGACGGACTCTTCACTATGGCTACACCTTC
CASSLVGRTLHYGYTF
>.|.|TRBJ2-1|TRBV5-4
TGTGCCAGCAGCTGGCGGGGCAGGGCGGATTACAATGAGCAGTTCTTC
CASSWRGRADYNEQFF
>.|TRBD1|TRBJ1-2|TRBV7-9
TGTGCCAGCAGCTTAGCCCAGGGGGGAACCTGCACCTTC
CASSLAQGGTCTF
>once|.|TRBJ1-1|TRBV7-9
TGTGCCAGCAGCCGACCGGGACTTGGATTGACTGAAGCTTTCTTT
CASSRPGLGLTEAFF
>.|.|TRBJ1-2|TRBV7-2
TGTGCCAGCAGCTTTCCAGGGGAGAACTATGGCTACACCTTC
CASSFPGENYGYTF
>once|.|TRBJ2-1|TRBV10-1
TGCGCCAGCAGTGAGGATTTGGGGGCGTCTGAGCAGTTCTTC
CASSEDLGASEQFF
>.|.|TRBJ2-3|TRBV4-1
TGCGCCAGCAGCCAAGGAGATACGCAGTATTTT
CASSQGDTQYF
>.|.|TRBJ2-6|TRBV5-5
TGTGCCAGCCACCAAGGCAGGATCAGCTCTGGGGCCAACGTCCTGACTTTC
CASHQGRISSGANVLTF
>.|.|TRBJ1-4|TRBV19
TGTGCCAGTAGGGAAGGAATTCCTGAAAAACTGTTTTTT
CASREGIPEKLFF
>.|TRBD1|TRBJ1-1|TRBV27
TGTGCCAGCAGGACAGGGAGGTGGAGGAACACTGAAGCTTTCTTT
CASRTGRWRNTEAFF
>.|.|TRBJ1-2|TRBV29-1
TGCAGCGTTGCTAGGCAAGCCGGTGGCTACACCTTC
CSVARQAGGYTF
>.|.|TRBJ2-7|TRBV2
TGTGCCAGCAGTGACGGTACCCGCTACGAGCAGTACTTC
CASSDGTRYEQYF